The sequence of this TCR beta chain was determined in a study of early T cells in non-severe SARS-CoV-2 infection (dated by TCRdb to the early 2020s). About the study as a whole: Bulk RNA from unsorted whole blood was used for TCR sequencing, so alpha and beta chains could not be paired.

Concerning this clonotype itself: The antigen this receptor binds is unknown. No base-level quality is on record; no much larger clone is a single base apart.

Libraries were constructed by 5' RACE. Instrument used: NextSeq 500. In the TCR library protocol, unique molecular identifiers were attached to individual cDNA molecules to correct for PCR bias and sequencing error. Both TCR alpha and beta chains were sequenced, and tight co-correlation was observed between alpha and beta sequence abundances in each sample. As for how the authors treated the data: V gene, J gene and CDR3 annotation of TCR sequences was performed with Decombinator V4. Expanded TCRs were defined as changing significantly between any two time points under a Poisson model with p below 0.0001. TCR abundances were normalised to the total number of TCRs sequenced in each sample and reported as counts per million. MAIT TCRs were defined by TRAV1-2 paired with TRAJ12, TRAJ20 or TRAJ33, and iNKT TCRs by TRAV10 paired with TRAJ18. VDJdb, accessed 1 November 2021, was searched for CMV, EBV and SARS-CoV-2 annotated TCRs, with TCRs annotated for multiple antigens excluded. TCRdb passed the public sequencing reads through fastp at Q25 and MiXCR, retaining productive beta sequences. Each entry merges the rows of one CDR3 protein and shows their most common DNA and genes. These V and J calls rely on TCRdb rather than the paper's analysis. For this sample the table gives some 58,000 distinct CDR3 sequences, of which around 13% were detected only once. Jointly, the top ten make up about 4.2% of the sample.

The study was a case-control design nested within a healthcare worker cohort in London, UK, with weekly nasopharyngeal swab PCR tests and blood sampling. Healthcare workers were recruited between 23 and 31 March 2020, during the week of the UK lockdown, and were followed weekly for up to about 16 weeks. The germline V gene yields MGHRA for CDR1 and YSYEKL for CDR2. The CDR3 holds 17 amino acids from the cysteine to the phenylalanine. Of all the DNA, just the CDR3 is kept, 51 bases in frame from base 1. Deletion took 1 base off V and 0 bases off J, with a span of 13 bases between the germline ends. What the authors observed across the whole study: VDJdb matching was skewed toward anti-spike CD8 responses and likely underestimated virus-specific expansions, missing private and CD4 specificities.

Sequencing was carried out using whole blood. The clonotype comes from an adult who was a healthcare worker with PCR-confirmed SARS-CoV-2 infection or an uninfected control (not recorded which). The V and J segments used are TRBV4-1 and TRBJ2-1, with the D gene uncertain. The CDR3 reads CASSQGVFFSSYNEQFF. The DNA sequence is TGCGCCAGCAGCCAAGGGGTGTTCTTTAGCTCCTACAATGAGCAGTTCTTC.